This T cell receptor beta chain was retrieved from a study of CD8 T cells in Susac syndrome. The CDR3 contains 15 residues. In germline, CDR1 is DFQATT, CDR2 SNEGSKA (reference sequence). V shed 1 base and J 4 bases; nucleotides not matched to a gene: 7. It was with random hexamers that roughly 0.5 to 1 ug RNA was reverse transcribed. From the immunoSEQ multiplex PCR reads, TCRdb called clonotypes with MiXCR, one entry per CDR3 protein. The profile shows 330,000 or so distinct CDR3 sequences, 89% of them singletons. Sequenced: CD8+ T cells from PBMCs. The clonotype comes from a human donor with multiple sclerosis. The chain carries TRBV20-1 and TRBJ2-1, with 7 bases fitting TRBD1. The CDR3, as DNA: TGCAGTGCTAGAGCATGGACAGGTAGATACAATGAGCAGTTCTTC. This translates into CSARAWTGRYNEQFF.